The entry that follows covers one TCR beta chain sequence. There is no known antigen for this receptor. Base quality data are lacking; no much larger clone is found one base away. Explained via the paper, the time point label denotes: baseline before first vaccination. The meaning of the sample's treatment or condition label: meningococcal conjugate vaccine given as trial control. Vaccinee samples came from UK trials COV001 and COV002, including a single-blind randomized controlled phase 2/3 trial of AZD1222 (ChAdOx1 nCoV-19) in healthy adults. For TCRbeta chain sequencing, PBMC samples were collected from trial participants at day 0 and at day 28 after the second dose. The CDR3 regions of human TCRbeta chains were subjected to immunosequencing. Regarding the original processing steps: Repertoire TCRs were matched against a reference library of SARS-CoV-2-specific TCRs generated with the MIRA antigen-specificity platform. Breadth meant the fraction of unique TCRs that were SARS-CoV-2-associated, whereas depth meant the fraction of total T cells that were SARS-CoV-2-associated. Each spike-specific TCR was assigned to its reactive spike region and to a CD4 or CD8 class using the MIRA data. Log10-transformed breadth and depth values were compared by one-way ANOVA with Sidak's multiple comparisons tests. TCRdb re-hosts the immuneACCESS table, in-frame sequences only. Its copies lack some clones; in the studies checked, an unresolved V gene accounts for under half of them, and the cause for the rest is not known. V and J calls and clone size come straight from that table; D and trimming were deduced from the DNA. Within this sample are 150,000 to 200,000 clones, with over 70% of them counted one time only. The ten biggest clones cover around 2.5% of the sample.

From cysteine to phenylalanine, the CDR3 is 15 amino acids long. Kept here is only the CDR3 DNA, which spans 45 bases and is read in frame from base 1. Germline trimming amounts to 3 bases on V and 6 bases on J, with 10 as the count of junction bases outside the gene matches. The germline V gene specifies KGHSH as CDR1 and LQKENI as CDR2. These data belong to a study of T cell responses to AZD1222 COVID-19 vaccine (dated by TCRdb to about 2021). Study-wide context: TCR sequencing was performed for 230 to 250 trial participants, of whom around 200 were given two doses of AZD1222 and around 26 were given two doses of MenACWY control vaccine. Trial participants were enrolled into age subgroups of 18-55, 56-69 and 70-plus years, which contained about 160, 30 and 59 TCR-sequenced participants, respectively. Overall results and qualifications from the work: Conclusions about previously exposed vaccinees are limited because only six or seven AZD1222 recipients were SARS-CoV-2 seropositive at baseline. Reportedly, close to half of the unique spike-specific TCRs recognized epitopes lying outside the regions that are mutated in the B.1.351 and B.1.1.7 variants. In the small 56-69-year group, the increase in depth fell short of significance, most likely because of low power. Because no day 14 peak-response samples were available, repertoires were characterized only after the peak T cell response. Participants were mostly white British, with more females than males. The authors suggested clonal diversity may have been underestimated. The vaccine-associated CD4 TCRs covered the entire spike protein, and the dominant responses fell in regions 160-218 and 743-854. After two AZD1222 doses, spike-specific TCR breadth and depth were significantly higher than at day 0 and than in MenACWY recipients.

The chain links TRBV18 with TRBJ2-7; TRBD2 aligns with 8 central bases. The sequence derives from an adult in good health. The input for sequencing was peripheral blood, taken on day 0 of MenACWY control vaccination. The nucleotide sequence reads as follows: TGTGCCAGCTCACCTACTAGCGGTGAATATCGCGAGCAGTACTTC. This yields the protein CASSPTSGEYREQYF.